This T cell receptor (beta chain) was identified during a study of early T cells in non-severe SARS-CoV-2 infection. Study-level information: Unsorted whole-blood RNA was sequenced in bulk, leaving chains unpaired.

CDR3 length: 14 residues. The V gene lost 5 bases and the J gene lost 2 bases, with 10 bases spanning the gap. Germline loops: CDR1 SEHNR, CDR2 FQNEAQ (reference sequence). TCRdb called the 5' RACE reads again in MiXCR, with one record for every CDR3 protein. Of approximately 100,000 distinct CDR3 sequences in the sample, approximately 14% are singletons; the top ten hold about 6.1%. The TCR originated in an adult who was a healthcare worker with PCR-confirmed SARS-CoV-2 infection or an uninfected control (not recorded which). The chain links TRBV7-9 to TRBJ1-3; no reliable D call. The specimen sequenced was whole blood. The CDR3 sequence: CASSPRAAGNTIYF. The CDR3 coding sequence is TGTGCCAGCAGCCCGCGGGCGGCTGGAAACACCATATATTTT.